This T cell receptor (beta chain) is from a study of vaccination and CD4 T cells after COVID-19. Oncomine TCR Beta short-read sequencing was applied to DNA from cultured CD4+ T cells. TCRdb ran MiXCR on the PCR reads and lists one entry per CDR3 protein. The sample lists about 6,900 distinct CDR3 sequences, 20% to 25% occurring once. The CDR3 totals 17 residues. V dropped 5 bases and J dropped 3; count of bases not matched to a gene: 15. Germline loops: CDR1 SGHTA, CDR2 FQGNSA. Described treatment: roughly ten-day PBMC culture with coronavirus spike peptide pools or control peptides (ViraFEST assay). CD4+ T cells of the unexposed donor were collected before the COVID-19 pandemic (2011-2018). This clonotype came up a few times. Its antigen is as yet unknown.

The receptor's source is a human donor in good health. The V gene is TRBV7-2, the J gene TRBJ1-1, with TRBD1 matching 7 bases. The source material was CD4+ T cells from blood, cultured in vitro. This CDR3 reads CASSSRQGGLVYTEAFF. The CDR3, as DNA: TGTGCCAGCAGCAGCCGACAGGGCGGATTAGTTTACACTGAAGCTTTCTTT.